Below, 23 T cell receptor beta chains from the same sample are listed, as sequenced in a study of cytomegalovirus exposure and HLA in healthy donors. Primers included in the PCR were 60 Vbeta and 13 Jbeta primers. The repertoire was sequenced with immunoSEQ multiplex PCR; TCRdb's copy has only in-frame clones and lacks some. Here the sample spans around 130,000 clones, around 80% being singletons. Sequencing used PBMCs. These receptors originate from a woman under 30 in good health and CMV-seropositive.

V usage is TRBV5-4 and J usage is TRBJ2-3; D possibly corresponds to TRBD2 (5 bases). The germline gives CDR1 SGHNT, CDR2 YYREEE (reference sequence). V dropped 0 bases and J dropped 5 bases, with 16 bases sitting between them. This CDR3 has 16 residues. The CDR3 sequence: CASSLAGLTRGDTQYF. CDR3 bases: TGTGCCAGCAGCTTGGCCGGCCTAACTCGGGGAGATACGCAGTATTTT.

The CDR3 loop is CASSQGTSGGGYNEQFF. As DNA, the CDR3 is TGTGCCAGCAGCCAAGGGACTAGCGGGGGTGGCTACAATGAGCAGTTCTTC. The chain recombines TRBV5-6 with TRBJ2-1; 14 bases align to TRBD2. Per germline, CDR1 SGHDT and CDR2 YYEEEE. The CDR3 length is 17 residues. Unmatched junction bases numbered 6, after V lost 4 bases and J lost 3 bases. Filled out from reference TRBV5-6 and TRBJ2-1, the complete variable domain reads DAGVTQSPTHLIKTRGQQVTLRCSPKSGHDTVSWYQQALGQGPQFIFQYYEEEERQRGNFPDRFSGHQFPNYSSELNVNALLLGDSALYLCASSQGTSGGGYNEQFFGPGTRLTVL.

The rearrangement uses TRBV9 and TRBJ2-3; 12 bases are shared with TRBD2. Germline-derived CDR1 and CDR2 are SGDLS and YYNGEE. The CDR3 extends over 15 amino acids. The V and J ends lost 1 base and 6 bases, in that order; junction bases with no gene match: 3. For the CDR3, the DNA is TGTGCCAGCAGCGTACTAGCGGGGGGGCCCGATACGCAGTATTTT. Protein product: CASSVLAGGPDTQYF.

The chain uses TRBV6-6 and TRBJ2-1, with D possibly TRBD2 on 6 matching bases. The CDR3 has 15 amino acids. The V end was cut by 5 bases, the J end by 7 bases, with 18 bases between. Per the germline V gene, CDR1 is MNHNY and CDR2 is SVGAGI (reference sequence). CDR3 in amino acids: CASSKPGTGGNEQFF. The CDR3 coding sequence is TGTGCCAGCAGTAAACCCGGGACTGGGGGGAATGAGCAGTTCTTC.

The chain carries TRBV25-1 and TRBJ2-7; tentative D call: TRBD2 (6 bases). The V end was cut by 5 bases, the J end by 0 bases, with 20 bases between. The CDR3 totals 17 residues. CDR1 MGHDK and CDR2 SYGVNS come from the germline V gene. CDR3 residues: CASSPNPGTPSSYEQYF. The CDR3 bases are TGTGCCAGCAGTCCAAACCCCGGGACTCCGAGCTCCTACGAGCAGTACTTC.

This clone showed up just once. This chain links TRBV28 with TRBJ2-3; 9 positions agree with TRBD1. V lost 6 bases and J lost 6; bases outside the gene matches: 10. CDR3 length equals 15 residues. CDR1 and CDR2 from the germline V gene are MDHEN and SYDVKM. CDR3 sequence reads: CASSSRQGGMDTQYF. The CDR3 DNA sequence: TGTGCCAGCAGCTCTCGACAGGGGGGGATGGATACGCAGTATTTT.

The rearrangement joins TRBV6-6 to TRBJ2-7; 7 bases are a match to TRBD2. Germline V lookup: CDR1 MNHNY, CDR2 SVGAGI (reference sequence). V was pared by 5 bases and J by 2 bases, with 9 bases of the junction left unmatched. The CDR3 extends over 15 amino acids. The CDR3 region has the DNA TGTGCCAGCAGTGCGGCGGGGGTTTACCCCTACGAGCAGTACTTC. Its translation is CASSAAGVYPYEQYF.

The J gene is TRBJ1-4, the V gene TRBV9, with D unclear. Trimming stripped 3 bases from V and 7 bases from J, with 13 bases between. Germline CDR1 SGDLS, CDR2 YYNGEE. The CDR3 sequence is 14 residues long. The CDR3 bases are TGTGCCAGCAGCGCCATAGATCGTAGTGAAAAACTGTTTTTT. It translates to CASSAIDRSEKLFF.

This clone was seen just once. J is TRBJ1-1 and V is TRBV18; TRBD1 matches 7 bases. This CDR3 spans 14 amino acids. The V gene end was trimmed by 2 bases and the J gene end by 4 bases; junction bases not matched to a gene: 4. Germline V lookup: CDR1 KGHSH, CDR2 LQKENI. In DNA, the CDR3 is TGTGCCAGCTCACCAGGTCAGGGGGTCACTGAAGCTTTCTTT. Translating it yields CASSPGQGVTEAFF.

J is TRBJ1-1 and V is TRBV28; D may be TRBD1 (6 bases). Germline V gene lookup returns CDR1 MDHEN and CDR2 SYDVKM. V was pared by 5 bases and J by 3 bases, with 25 bases between. This CDR3 region has 18 residues. The CDR3 reads CASSTAGGAPPGYTEAFF. The DNA for the CDR3 is TGTGCCAGCAGTACCGCCGGGGGGGCGCCTCCAGGGTACACTGAAGCTTTCTTT.

The V gene is TRBV5-4, the J gene TRBJ2-1; maybe TRBD2 (6 bases). V was shortened by 4 bases and J by 12 bases, with 14 bases between the two germline ends. Germline V gives CDR1 SGHNT, CDR2 YYREEE (reference sequence). This CDR3 is 12 amino acids long. CDR3 sequence: CASSLTPGGQFF. In nucleotides, the CDR3 is TGTGCCAGCAGCCTGACTCCCGGGGGGCAGTTCTTC.

The chain carries TRBV18 and TRBJ2-7; a possible D gene is TRBD2 (6 bases). This CDR3 is 15 amino acids long. V was trimmed by 0 bases and J by 7 bases, leaving 16 bases between them. Germline CDR1 is KGHSH and CDR2 is LQKENI. The CDR3 nucleotides are TGTGCCAGCTCACCACCGGGGCTGTATGGAGGGGAGCAGTACTTC. It yields the protein CASSPPGLYGGEQYF.

The chain uses TRBV28 and TRBJ2-1; the D gene is possibly TRBD2 (6 bases). Trimming removed 7 bases at V and 1 base at J, with 11 bases between. The V gene's germline CDR1 is MDHEN and CDR2 SYDVKM. The CDR3 extends over 14 amino acids. The CDR3 DNA is TGTGCCAGCAACGACGGGGGTTCCTACAATGAGCAGTTCTTC. This translates into CASNDGGSYNEQFF.

The gene calls are TRBV2 and TRBJ2-5; TRBD2 is a possible D gene (6 bases). Between the trimmed V and J ends, which lost 8 bases and 1 base, there was a span of 8 bases. Germline CDR1 is SNHLY and CDR2 is FYNNEI. CDR3 length equals 12 residues. The CDR3 region has the DNA TGTGCCAGCGGACTATCCCAAGAGACCCAGTACTTC. Its translation: CASGLSQETQYF.

This chain links TRBV19 with TRBJ2-7; D is possibly TRBD2 (6 bases). Trimming shortened V by 3 bases and J by 5 bases, and 11 bases separated the two germline ends. Per germline, CDR1 LNHDA and CDR2 SQIVND (reference sequence). The CDR3 covers 13 residues. The CDR3 DNA reads as TGTGCCAGTAGTATGGGGGGACTGGACGAGCAGTACTTC. Translating it yields CASSMGGLDEQYF.

This clone appeared a single time. CDR3 protein: CASYGGQVKAFF. Written as DNA, the CDR3 is TGTGCCAGCTATGGGGGACAGGTAAAAGCTTTCTTT. This sequence joins TRBV6-5 and TRBJ1-1; 8 bases map to TRBD1. CDR1 is MNHEY, CDR2 SVGAGI, per germline. The junction had 8 bases not matched to a gene; V was cut back by 8 bases and J by 9 bases. CDR3 length: 12 residues.

This clone was detected only a few times. J is TRBJ2-7 and V is TRBV9, with a weak D call TRBD1 (6 bases). Deletions cut 0 bases from V and 4 bases from J, with 14 bases between. The CDR3 has 15 amino acids. Germline V gene sequence: CDR1 SGDLS, CDR2 YYNGEE. CDR3 sequence (DNA): TGTGCCAGCAGCGTAGACGGGGACACCCTATACGAGCAGTACTTC. It encodes CASSVDGDTLYEQYF.

The CDR3 DNA reads TGTGCCAGCAGTGACGGTGGTCAGGGTAGTGGGGGGGACTATGGCTACACCTTC. Translation: CASSDGGQGSGGDYGYTF. The V gene is TRBV6-4, the J gene TRBJ1-2, with D perhaps TRBD1 (5 bases). The CDR3 extends over 18 amino acids. Trimming removed 2 bases at V and 3 bases at J, with 22 bases between. Germline-derived CDR1 and CDR2 are MRHNA and SNTAGT.

This clone came up a few times. The V gene is TRBV7-9, the J gene TRBJ2-2; 7 bases match TRBD1. The V and J ends lost 6 bases and 5 bases, in that order; junction bases with no gene match: 12. The CDR3 is 16 residues long. The germline CDR1 and CDR2 sequences are SEHNR and FQNEAQ (reference sequence). CDR3 amino acids: CASSKAGGFKTGELFF. In DNA form, the CDR3 reads TGTGCCAGCAGTAAGGCAGGGGGATTTAAGACCGGGGAGCTGTTTTTT.

The rearrangement links TRBV7-2 to TRBJ2-2, with D possibly TRBD2 on 6 matching bases. V lost 5 bases, J lost 3 bases, and 19 bases lay in between. The CDR3 runs to 17 residues. Germline loops: CDR1 SGHTA, CDR2 FQGNSA. As DNA, the CDR3 is TGTGCCAGCAGCGCCGGGGGTGCGGGGATCGACACCGGGGAGCTGTTTTTT. Translation: CASSAGGAGIDTGELFF.

J is TRBJ1-6 and V is TRBV7-9; 9 bases are shared with TRBD1. Losses at the gene ends were 1 base for V and 7 bases for J; bases not matched to a gene: 5. The CDR3 is 16 amino acids. Germline V lookup: CDR1 SEHNR, CDR2 FQNEAQ (reference sequence). The CDR3 protein is CASSLGSGQGNSPLHF. CDR3 coding DNA: TGTGCCAGCAGCTTAGGGAGTGGACAGGGGAATTCACCCCTCCACTTT.

The CDR3 is CASSDQRGSYEQYF. The CDR3 nucleotides read TGCGCCAGCAGCGATCAGAGGGGGTCATACGAGCAGTACTTC. V and J are TRBV4-1 and TRBJ2-7, with a weak D call TRBD1 (6 bases). The CDR3 loop spans 14 amino acids. V lost 5 bases, J lost 4 bases, and 15 bases lay in between. Germline values: CDR1 MGHRA, CDR2 YSYEKL.

The CDR3 DNA follows: TGCGCCAGCAGCCGGATCCAGGGATTCAATCAGCCCCAGCATTTT. This translates into CASSRIQGFNQPQHF. The chain joins TRBV4-1 to TRBJ1-5; D might be TRBD1 (5 bases). V lost 4 bases, J lost 3 bases, and 13 bases lay in between. Germline values: CDR1 MGHRA, CDR2 YSYEKL. The CDR3 is 15 amino acids.